This TCR beta chain was identified during a study of T cell responses to AZD1222 COVID-19 vaccine. Study-wide results and limits: Reports indicate that nearly half of spike-specific TCRs are directed at unmutated variant regions.

This CDR3 contains 14 residues. Germline V gives CDR1 SEHNR, CDR2 FQNEAQ (reference sequence). Deletions cut 6 bases from V and 3 bases from J, with 15 bases between. The repertoire was sequenced with immunoSEQ multiplex PCR; TCRdb's copy has only in-frame clones and lacks some. This table has approximately 200,000 clones, approximately 91% appearing once. Of note for this clone: Its antigen is not known.

This specimen was peripheral blood, taken 28 days after the second AZD1222 dose. The clonotype comes from an adult who received the AZD1222 COVID-19 vaccine. The chain joins TRBV7-9 to TRBJ2-7, with D tentatively TRBD1 (5 bases). CDR3 sequence (DNA): TGTGCCAGCAGGAGCCAAGGAAGGGGCTACGAGCAGTACTTC. Translated: CASRSQGRGYEQYF.